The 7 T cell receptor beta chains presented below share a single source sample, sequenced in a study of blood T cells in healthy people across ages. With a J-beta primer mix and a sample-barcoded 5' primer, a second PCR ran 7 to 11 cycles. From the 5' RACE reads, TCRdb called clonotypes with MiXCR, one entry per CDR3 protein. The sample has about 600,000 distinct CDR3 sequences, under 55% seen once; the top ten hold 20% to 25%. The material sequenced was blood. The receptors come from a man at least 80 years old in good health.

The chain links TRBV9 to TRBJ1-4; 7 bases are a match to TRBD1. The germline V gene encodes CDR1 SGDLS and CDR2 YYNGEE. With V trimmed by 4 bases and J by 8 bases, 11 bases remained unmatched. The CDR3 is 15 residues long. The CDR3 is CASSTRTGLGEKLFF. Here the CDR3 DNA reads TGTGCCAGCAGCACAAGGACAGGTCTGGGCGAAAAACTGTTTTTT.

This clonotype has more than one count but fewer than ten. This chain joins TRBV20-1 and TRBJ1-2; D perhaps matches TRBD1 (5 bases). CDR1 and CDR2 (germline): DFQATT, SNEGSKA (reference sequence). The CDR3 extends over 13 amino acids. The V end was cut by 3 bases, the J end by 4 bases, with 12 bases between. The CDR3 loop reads CSASVGPLYGYTF. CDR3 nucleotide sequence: TGCAGTGCTAGCGTGGGACCGCTCTATGGCTACACCTTC.

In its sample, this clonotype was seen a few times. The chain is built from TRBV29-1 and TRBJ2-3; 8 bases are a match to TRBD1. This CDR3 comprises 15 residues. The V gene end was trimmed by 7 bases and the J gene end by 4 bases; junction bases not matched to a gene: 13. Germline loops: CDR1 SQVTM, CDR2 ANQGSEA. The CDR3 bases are TGCAGCGCCGCAGTTGGGACAGGATCTGCAGATACGCAGTATTTT. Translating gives CSAAVGTGSADTQYF.

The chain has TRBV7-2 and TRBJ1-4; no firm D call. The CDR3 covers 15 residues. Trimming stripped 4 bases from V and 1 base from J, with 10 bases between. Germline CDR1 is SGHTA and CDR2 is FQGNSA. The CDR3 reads CASSSDGRTNEKLFF. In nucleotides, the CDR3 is TGTGCCAGCAGCTCCGACGGAAGAACTAATGAAAAACTGTTTTTT. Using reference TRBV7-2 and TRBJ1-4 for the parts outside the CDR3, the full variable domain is GAGVSQSPSNKVTEKGKDVELRCDPISGHTALYWYRQSLGQGLEFLIYFQGNSAPDKSGLPSDRFSAERTGGSVSTLTIQRTQQEDSAVYLCASSSDGRTNEKLFFGSGTQLSVL.

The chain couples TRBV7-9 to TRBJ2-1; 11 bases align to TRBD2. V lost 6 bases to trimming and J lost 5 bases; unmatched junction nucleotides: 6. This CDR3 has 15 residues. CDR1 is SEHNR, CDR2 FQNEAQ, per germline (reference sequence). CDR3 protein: CASSPSGGPNNEQFF. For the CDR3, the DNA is TGTGCCAGCAGTCCTAGCGGGGGGCCTAACAATGAGCAGTTCTTC.

The CDR3 DNA reads TGCGCCAGCAGCCAAGAGATGAAGAATGAGCAGTTCTTC. Its translation: CASSQEMKNEQFF. This chain connects TRBV4-3 to TRBJ2-1; D gene unclear. CDR1 and CDR2 (germline): LGHNA, YSLEER. V was shortened by 0 bases and J by 7 bases, with 7 bases between the two germline ends. The CDR3 runs to 13 residues.

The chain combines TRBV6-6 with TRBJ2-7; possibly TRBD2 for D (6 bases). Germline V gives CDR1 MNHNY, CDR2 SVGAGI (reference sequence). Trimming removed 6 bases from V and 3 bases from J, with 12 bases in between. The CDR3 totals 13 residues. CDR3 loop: CASSPRELYEQYF. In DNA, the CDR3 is TGTGCCAGCAGCCCGCGGGAACTCTACGAGCAGTACTTC.